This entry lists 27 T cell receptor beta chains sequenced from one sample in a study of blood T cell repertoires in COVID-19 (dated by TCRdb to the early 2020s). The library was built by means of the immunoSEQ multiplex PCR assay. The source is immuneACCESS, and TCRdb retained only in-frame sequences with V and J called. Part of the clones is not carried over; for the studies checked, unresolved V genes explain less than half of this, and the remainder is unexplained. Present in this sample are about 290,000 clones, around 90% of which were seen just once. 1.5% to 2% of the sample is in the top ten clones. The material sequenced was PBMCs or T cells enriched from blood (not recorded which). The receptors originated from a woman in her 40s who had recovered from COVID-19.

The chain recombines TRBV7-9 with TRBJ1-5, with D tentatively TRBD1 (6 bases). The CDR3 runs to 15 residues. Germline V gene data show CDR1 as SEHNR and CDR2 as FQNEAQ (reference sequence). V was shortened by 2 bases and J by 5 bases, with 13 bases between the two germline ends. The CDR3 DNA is TGTGCCAGCAGCTTAATGGCAGGGGCTGATCAGCCCCAGCATTTT. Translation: CASSLMAGADQPQHF.

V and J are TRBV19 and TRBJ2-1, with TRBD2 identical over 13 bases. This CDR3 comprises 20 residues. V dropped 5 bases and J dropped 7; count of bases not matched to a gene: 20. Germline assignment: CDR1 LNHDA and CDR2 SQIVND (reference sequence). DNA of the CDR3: TGTGCCAGTAGTCCTTCGACTAGCGGGGGGCCCCCTGTAATATTTAATGAGCAGTTCTTC. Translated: CASSPSTSGGPPVIFNEQFF.

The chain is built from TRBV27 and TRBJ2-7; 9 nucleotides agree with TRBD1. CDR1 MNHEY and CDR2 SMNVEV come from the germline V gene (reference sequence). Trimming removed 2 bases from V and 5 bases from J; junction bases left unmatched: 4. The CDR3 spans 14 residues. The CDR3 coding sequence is TGTGCCAGCAGTTTAGGGACAGGGAAAGACGAGCAGTACTTC. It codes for CASSLGTGKDEQYF.

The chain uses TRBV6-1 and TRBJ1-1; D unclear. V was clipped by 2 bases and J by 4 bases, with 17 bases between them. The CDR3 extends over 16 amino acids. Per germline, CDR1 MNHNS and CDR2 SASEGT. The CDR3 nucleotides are TGTGCCAGCAGTGAACCGGCAGAGCCTGGAGGCACTGAAGCTTTCTTT. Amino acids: CASSEPAEPGGTEAFF.

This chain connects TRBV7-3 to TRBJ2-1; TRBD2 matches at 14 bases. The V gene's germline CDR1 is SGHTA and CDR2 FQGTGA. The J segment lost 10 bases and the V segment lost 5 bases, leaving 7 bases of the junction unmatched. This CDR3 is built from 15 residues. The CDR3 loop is CASSHSTSGGAEQFF. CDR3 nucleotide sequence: TGTGCCAGCAGCCACTCGACTAGCGGGGGGGCAGAGCAGTTCTTC. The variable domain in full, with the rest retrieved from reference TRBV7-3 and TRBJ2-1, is GAGVSQTPSNKVTEKGKYVELRCDPISGHTALYWYRQSLGQGPEFLIYFQGTGAADDSGLPNDRFFAVRPEGSVSTLKIQRTERGDSAVYLCASSHSTSGGAEQFFGPGTRLTVL.

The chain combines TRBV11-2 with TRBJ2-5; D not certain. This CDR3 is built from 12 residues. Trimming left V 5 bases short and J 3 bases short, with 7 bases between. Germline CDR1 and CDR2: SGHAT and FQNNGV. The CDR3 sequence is CASSLNEETQYF. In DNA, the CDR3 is TGTGCCAGCAGCCTTAATGAAGAGACCCAGTACTTC. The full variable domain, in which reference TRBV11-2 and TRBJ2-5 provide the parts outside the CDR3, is EAGVAQSPRYKIIEKRQSVAFWCNPISGHATLYWYQQILGQGPKLLIQFQNNGVVDDSQLPKDRFSAERLKGVDSTLKIQPAKLEDSAVYLCASSLNEETQYFGPGTRLLVL.

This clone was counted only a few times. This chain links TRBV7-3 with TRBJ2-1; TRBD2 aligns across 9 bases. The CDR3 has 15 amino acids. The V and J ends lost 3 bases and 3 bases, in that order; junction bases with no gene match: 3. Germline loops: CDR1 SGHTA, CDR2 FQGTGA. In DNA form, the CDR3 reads TGTGCCAGCAGCTTGGGTAGCGGGAGCTACAATGAGCAGTTCTTC. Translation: CASSLGSGSYNEQFF. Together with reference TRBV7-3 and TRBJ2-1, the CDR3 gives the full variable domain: GAGVSQTPSNKVTEKGKYVELRCDPISGHTALYWYRQSLGQGPEFLIYFQGTGAADDSGLPNDRFFAVRPEGSVSTLKIQRTERGDSAVYLCASSLGSGSYNEQFFGPGTRLTVL.

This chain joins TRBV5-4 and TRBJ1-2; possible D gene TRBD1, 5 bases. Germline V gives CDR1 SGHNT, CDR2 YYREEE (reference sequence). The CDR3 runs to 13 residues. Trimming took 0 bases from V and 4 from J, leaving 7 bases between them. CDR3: CASSLVQGYGYTF. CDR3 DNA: TGTGCCAGCAGCTTGGTGCAGGGCTATGGCTACACCTTC.

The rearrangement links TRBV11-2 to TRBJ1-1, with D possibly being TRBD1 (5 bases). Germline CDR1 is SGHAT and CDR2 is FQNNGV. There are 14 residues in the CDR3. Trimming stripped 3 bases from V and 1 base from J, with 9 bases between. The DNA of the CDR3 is TGTGCCAGCAGCTTCGCCGGACAGAACACTGAAGCTTTCTTT. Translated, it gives CASSFAGQNTEAFF.

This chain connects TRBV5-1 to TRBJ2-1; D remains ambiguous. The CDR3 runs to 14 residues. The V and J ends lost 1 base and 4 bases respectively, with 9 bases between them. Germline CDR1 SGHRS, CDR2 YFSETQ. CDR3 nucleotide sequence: TGCGCCAGCAGCTTGCCACAGAAATACAATGAGCAGTTCTTC. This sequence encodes CASSLPQKYNEQFF.

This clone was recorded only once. CDR3 sequence reads: CASSLSRASPQYGYTF. The CDR3 coding sequence is TGTGCCAGCAGCTTGTCCAGGGCCTCGCCACAATATGGCTACACCTTC. The chain combines TRBV7-9 with TRBJ1-2, with a weak D call TRBD1 (5 bases). The V end was cut by 3 bases, the J end by 5 bases, with 19 bases between. CDR3 size: 16 residues. CDR1 and CDR2 from the germline V gene are SEHNR and FQNEAQ (reference sequence).

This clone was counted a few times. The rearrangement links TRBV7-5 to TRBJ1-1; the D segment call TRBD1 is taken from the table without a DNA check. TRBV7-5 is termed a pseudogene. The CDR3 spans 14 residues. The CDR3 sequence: CARSLSGANTEAFF. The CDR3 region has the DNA TGTGCCAGAAGCTTATCAGGGGCGAACACTGAAGCTTTCTTT.

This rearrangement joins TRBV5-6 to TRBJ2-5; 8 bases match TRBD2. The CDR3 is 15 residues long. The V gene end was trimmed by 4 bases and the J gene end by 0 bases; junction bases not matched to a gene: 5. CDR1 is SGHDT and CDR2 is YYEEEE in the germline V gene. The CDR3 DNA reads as TGTGCCAGCAGCCTCGGGCGGGAGGACCAAGAGACCCAGTACTTC. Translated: CASSLGREDQETQYF. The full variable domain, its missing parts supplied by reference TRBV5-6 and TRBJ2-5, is DAGVTQSPTHLIKTRGQQVTLRCSPKSGHDTVSWYQQALGQGPQFIFQYYEEEERQRGNFPDRFSGHQFPNYSSELNVNALLLGDSALYLCASSLGREDQETQYFGPGTRLLVL.

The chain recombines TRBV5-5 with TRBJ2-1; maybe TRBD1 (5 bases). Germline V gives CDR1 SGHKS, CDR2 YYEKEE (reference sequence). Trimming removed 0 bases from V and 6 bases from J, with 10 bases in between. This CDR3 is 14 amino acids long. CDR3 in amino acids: CASSLGTWGNEQFF. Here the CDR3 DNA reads TGTGCCAGCAGCTTGGGGACATGGGGCAATGAGCAGTTCTTC. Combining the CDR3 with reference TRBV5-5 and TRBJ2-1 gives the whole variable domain DAGVTQSPTHLIKTRGQQVTLRCSPISGHKSVSWYQQVLGQGPQFIFQYYEKEERGRGNFPDRFSARQFPNYSSELNVNALLLGDSALYLCASSLGTWGNEQFFGPGTRLTVL.

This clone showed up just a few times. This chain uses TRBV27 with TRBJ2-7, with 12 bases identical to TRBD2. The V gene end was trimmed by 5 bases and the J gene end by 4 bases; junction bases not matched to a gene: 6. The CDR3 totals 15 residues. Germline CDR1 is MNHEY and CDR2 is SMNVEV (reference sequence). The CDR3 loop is CASSPLAGGPYEQYF. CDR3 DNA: TGTGCCAGCAGTCCCCTAGCGGGAGGGCCTTACGAGCAGTACTTC.

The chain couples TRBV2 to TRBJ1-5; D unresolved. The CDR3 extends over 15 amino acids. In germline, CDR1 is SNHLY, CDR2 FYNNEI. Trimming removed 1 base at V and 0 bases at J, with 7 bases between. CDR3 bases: TGTGCCAGCAGTGAAGATTCTTTTAGCAATCAGCCCCAGCATTTT. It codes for CASSEDSFSNQPQHF.

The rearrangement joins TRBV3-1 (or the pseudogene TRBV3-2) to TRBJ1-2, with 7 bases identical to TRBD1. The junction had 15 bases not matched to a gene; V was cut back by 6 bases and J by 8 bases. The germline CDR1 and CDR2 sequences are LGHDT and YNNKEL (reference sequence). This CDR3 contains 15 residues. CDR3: CASSRNTGATGGYTF. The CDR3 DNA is TGTGCCAGCAGTCGCAATACAGGGGCCACGGGGGGCTACACCTTC.

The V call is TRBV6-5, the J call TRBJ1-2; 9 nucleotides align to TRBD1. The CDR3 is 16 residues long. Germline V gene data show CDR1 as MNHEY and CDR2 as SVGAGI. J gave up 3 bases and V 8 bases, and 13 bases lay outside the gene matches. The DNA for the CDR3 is TGTGCCAGCGGTTGGGACAGGGCCGCCTTGGACTATGGCTACACCTTC. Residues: CASGWDRAALDYGYTF.

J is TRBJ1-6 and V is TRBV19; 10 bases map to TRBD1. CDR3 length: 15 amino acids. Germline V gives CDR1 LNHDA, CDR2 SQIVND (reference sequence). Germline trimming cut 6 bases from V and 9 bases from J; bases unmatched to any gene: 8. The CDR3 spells CASSDPGQGSSPLHF. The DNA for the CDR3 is TGTGCCAGTAGCGATCCGGGACAGGGGTCTTCACCCCTCCACTTT.

DNA for the CDR3: TGTGCCAGCAGCGTAGGTCCCAGGGAAGATGGCTACACCTTC. Translation: CASSVGPREDGYTF. This rearrangement joins TRBV9 to TRBJ1-2; D is possibly TRBD1 (5 bases). V was cut by 0 bases and J by 6 bases, with 12 bases left in between. Germline CDR1 and CDR2: SGDLS and YYNGEE. The CDR3 spans 14 residues.

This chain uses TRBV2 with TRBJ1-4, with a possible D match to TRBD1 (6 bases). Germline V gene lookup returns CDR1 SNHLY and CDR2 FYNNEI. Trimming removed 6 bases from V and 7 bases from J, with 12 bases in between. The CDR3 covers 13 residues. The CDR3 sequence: CASSSQQGEKLFF. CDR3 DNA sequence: TGTGCCAGCAGCTCCCAACAGGGTGAAAAACTGTTTTTT.

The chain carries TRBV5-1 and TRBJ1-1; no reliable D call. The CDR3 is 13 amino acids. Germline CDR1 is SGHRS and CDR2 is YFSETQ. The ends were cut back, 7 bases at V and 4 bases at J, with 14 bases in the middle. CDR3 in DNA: TGCGCCAGCCAGATTCGGGTAGGCACTGAAGCTTTCTTT. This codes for CASQIRVGTEAFF.

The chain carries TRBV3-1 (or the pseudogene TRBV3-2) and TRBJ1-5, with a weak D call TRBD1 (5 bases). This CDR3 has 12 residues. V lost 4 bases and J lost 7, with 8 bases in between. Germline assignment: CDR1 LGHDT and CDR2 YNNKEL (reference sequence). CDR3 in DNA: TGTGCCAGCAGCCCTGCAGGGCAGCCCCAGCATTTT. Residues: CASSPAGQPQHF.

CDR3 DNA: TGTGCCAGAAGAACGACAGGGTGGAATCAGCCCCAGCATTTT. It translates to CARRTTGWNQPQHF. The chain joins TRBV7-5 to TRBJ1-5; the tabulated D call, TRBD1, remains unverified against the DNA. TRBV7-5 is a pseudogene locus. The length of the CDR3 is 14 residues.

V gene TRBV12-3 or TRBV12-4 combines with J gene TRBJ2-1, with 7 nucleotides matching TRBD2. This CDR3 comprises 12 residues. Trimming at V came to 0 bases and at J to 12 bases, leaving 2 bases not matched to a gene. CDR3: CASSLARGWQFF. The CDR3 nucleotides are TGTGCCAGCAGTTTAGCGCGGGGGTGGCAGTTCTTC.

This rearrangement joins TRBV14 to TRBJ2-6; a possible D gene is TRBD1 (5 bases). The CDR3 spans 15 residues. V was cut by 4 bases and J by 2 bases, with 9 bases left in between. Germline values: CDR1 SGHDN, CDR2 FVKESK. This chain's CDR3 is CASSPRVTGANVLTF. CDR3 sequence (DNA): TGTGCCAGCAGCCCCAGGGTCACTGGGGCCAACGTCCTGACTTTC.

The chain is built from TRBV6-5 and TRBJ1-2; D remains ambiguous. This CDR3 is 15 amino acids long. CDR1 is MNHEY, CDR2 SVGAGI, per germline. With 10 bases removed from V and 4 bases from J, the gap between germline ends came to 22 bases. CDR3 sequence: CATSDSRAGIYGYTF. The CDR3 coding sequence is TGTGCCACCTCCGACTCGCGGGCGGGAATCTATGGCTACACCTTC.